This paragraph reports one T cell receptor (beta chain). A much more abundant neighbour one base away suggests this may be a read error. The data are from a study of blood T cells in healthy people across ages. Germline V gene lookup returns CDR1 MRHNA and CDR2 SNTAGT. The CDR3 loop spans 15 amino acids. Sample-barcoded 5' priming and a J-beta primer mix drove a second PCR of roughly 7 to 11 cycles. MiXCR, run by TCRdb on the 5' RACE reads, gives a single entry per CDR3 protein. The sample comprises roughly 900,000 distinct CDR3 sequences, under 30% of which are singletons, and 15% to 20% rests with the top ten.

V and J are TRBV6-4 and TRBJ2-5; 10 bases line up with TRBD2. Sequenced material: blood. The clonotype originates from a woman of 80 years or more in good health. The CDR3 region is CAISELPSGGNEQYF. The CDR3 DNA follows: TGTGCCATCAGTGAATTGCCTAGCGGGGGCAATGAGCAGTACTTC.